Described below is a single T cell receptor (beta chain) sequence and its context. Then a second PCR, running roughly 7 to 11 cycles, was carried out with a sample-barcoded 5' primer and a J-beta primer mix. TCRdb processed the 5' RACE reads anew with MiXCR; each CDR3 protein has one entry. This sample yields hundreds of thousands of distinct CDR3 sequences, of which over 45% are seen a single time; over 20% belongs to the top ten. The sample belongs to a study of blood T cells in healthy people across ages. Trimming took 5 bases from V and 0 from J, leaving 12 bases between them. The germline CDR1 and CDR2 sequences are ENHRY and SYGVKD. CDR3 length equals 15 residues.

Sequencing input: blood. The chain uses TRBV10-3 and TRBJ2-3, with a tentative D call TRBD1 (5 bases). This sequence originates from a man aged 25-45 years in good health. In DNA form, the CDR3 reads TGTGCCATCAGTAGGGGATCTACTAGCACAGATACGCAGTATTTT. It encodes CAISRGSTSTDTQYF.